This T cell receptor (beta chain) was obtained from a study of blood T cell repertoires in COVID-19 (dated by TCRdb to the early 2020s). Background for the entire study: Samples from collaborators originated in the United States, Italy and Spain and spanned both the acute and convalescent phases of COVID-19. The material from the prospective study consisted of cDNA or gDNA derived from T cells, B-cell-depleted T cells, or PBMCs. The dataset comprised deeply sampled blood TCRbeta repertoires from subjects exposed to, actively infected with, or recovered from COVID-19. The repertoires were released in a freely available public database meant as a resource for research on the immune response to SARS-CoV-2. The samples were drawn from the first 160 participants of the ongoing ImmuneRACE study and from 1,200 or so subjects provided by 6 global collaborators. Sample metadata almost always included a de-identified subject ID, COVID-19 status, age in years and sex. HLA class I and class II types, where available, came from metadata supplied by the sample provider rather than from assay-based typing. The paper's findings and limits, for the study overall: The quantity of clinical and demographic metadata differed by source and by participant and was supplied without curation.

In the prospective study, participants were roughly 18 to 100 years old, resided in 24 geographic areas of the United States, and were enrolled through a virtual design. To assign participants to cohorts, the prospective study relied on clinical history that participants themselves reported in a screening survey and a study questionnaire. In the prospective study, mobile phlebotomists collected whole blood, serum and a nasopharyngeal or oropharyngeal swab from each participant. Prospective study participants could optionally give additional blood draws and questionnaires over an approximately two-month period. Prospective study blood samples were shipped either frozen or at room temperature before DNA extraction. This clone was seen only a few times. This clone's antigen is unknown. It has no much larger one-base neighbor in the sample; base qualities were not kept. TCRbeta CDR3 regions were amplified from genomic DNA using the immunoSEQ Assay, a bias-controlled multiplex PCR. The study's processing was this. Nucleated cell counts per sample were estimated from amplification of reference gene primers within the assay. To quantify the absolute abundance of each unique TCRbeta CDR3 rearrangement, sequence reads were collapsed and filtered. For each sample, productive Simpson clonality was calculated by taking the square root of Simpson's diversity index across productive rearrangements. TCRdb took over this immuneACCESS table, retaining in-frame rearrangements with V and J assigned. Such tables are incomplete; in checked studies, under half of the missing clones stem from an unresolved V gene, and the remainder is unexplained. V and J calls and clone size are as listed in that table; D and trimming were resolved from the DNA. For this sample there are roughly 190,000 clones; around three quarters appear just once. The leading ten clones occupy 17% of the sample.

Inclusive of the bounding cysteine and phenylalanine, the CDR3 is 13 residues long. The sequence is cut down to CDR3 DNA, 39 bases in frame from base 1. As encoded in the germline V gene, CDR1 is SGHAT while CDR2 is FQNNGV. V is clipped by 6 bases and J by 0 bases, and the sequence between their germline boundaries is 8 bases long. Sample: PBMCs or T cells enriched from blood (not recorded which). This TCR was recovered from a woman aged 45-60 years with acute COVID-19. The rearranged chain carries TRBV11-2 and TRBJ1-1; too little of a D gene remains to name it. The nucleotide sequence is TGTGCCAGCAGAGCGGGAGTGAACACTGAAGCTTTCTTT. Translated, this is CASRAGVNTEAFF. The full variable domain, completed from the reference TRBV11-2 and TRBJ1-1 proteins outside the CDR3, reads EAGVAQSPRYKIIEKRQSVAFWCNPISGHATLYWYQQILGQGPKLLIQFQNNGVVDDSQLPKDRFSAERLKGVDSTLKIQPAKLEDSAVYLCASRAGVNTEAFFGQGTRLTVV.